The clone carrying this TCR beta chain has more than one count but fewer than ten. Sample time point: patch test 1, 2 weeks after DPC sensitization. The treatment here: therapeutic diphenylcyclopropenone sensitization with weekly scalp DPC. Every donor had alopecia and was 18 to 70 years old; all were suitable for DPC. V trimming: 5 bases; J trimming: 0 bases; junction bases outside the gene matches: 8. The germline CDR1 and CDR2 sequences are SGHAT and FQNNGV. The CDR3 length is 16 residues. The source of the sample is a study of human T cells and chemical hapten exposure. MiXCR was run by TCRdb on the RACE reads, yielding one entry per CDR3 protein. The sample records 60,000 to 80,000 distinct CDR3 sequences, approximately 29% being singletons.

The receptor was derived from a man between 40 and 49 years old with alopecia areata. Some clones in this sample may be carry-over from other donors' samples. The sequences come from whole blood, collected in connection with sensitization to the hapten diphenylcyclopropenone (DPC). The chain combines TRBV11-2 with TRBJ1-1, with TRBD1 matching over 8 bases. This CDR3 reads CASSPGTGILNTEAFF. CDR3 nucleotide sequence: TGTGCCAGCAGCCCGGGGACAGGAATTCTGAACACTGAAGCTTTCTTT.